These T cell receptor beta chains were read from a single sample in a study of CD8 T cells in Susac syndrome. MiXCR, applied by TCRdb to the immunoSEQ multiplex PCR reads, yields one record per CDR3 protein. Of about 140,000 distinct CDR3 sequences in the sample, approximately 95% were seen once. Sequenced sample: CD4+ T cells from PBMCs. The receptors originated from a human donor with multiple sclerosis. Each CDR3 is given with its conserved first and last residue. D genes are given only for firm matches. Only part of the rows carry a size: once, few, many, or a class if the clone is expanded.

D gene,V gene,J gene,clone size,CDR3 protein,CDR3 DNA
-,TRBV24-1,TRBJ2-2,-,CATSDSWGGGELFF,TGTGCCACCAGTGATTCTTGGGGCGGCGGGGAGCTGTTTTTT
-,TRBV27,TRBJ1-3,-,CASSEMGGAVGNTIYF,TGTGCCAGCAGTGAAATGGGGGGCGCGGTTGGAAACACCATATATTTT
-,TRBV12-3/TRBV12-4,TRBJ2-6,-,CASSYLGTLDSGANVLTF,TGTGCCAGCAGTTACCTCGGGACATTAGACTCTGGGGCCAACGTCCTGACTTTC
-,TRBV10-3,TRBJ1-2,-,CATSTGTDHGYTF,TGTGCCACCAGTACCGGGACGGACCATGGCTACACCTTC
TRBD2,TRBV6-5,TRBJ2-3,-,CASRGSGSGTDTQYF,TGTGCCAGCAGGGGTAGCGGGAGCGGAACAGATACGCAGTATTTT
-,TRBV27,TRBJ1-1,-,CASSWGASNTEAFF,TGTGCCAGCAGTTGGGGGGCCTCGAACACTGAAGCTTTCTTT
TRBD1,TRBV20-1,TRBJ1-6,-,CSASIRDRGRNSPLHF,TGCAGTGCTAGTATCCGGGACAGGGGGCGTAATTCACCCCTCCACTTT
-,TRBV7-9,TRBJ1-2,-,CASTLAAGYTF,TGTGCCAGCACCCTGGCAGCTGGCTACACCTTC
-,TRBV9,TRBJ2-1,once,CASSGAGANEQFF,TGTGCCAGCAGCGGGGCGGGGGCCAATGAGCAGTTCTTC
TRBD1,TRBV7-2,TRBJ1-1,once,CASSGRTGHIGMTEAFF,TGTGCCAGCAGCGGACGGACAGGGCATATCGGTATGACTGAAGCTTTCTTT
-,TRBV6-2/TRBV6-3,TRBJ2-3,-,CASSLGQTLSTDTQYF,TGTGCCAGCAGTCTTGGACAGACGCTAAGCACAGATACGCAGTATTTT
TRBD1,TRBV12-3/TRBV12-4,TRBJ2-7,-,CASSLTPGQGLYEQYF,TGTGCCAGCAGTTTAACGCCGGGACAGGGGCTATACGAGCAGTACTTC
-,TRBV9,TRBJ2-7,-,CASSEGSYPYEQYF,TGTGCCAGCAGTGAGGGTAGTTACCCCTACGAGCAGTACTTC
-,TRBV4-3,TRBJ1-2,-,CASSQGRGYGYTF,TGCGCCAGCAGCCAAGGAAGGGGCTATGGCTACACCTTC
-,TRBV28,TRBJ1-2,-,CASSFQGIANYGYTF,TGTGCCAGCAGTTTCCAGGGGATAGCTAACTATGGCTACACCTTC
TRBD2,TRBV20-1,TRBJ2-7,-,CSARHPSGRAGEQYF,TGCAGTGCTAGACACCCTAGCGGGAGGGCCGGCGAGCAGTACTTC
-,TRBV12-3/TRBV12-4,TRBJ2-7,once,CASNPGHPSYEQYF,TGTGCCAGCAATCCGGGACATCCCTCCTACGAGCAGTACTTC
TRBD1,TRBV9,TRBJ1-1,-,CASSEGTGALMNTEAFF,TGTGCCAGCAGCGAGGGGACAGGGGCCCTCATGAACACTGAAGCTTTCTTT
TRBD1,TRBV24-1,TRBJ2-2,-,CATSDSGTGLGTGELFF,TGTGCCACCAGTGACTCCGGGACAGGGCTCGGCACCGGGGAGCTGTTTTTT
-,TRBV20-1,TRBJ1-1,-,CRVPGGRKNTEAFF,TGCAGGGTACCCGGGGGCAGGAAGAACACTGAAGCTTTCTTT
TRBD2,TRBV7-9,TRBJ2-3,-,CASSTRTSGSTDTQYF,TGTGCCAGCAGCACTCGGACTAGCGGGAGCACAGATACGCAGTATTTT
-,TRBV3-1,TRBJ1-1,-,CASSGRGPEAFF,TGTGCCAGCAGCGGCAGGGGCCCTGAAGCTTTCTTT
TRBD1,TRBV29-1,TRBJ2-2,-,CSVYGQGNTGELFF,TGCAGCGTCTATGGACAGGGGAACACCGGGGAGCTGTTTTTT
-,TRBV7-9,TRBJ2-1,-,CASSPPSAQQFF,TGTGCCAGCAGCCCTCCTAGTGCTCAGCAGTTCTTC
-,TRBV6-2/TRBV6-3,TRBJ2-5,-,CASRQGGETQYF,TGTGCCAGCAGACAGGGCGGGGAGACCCAGTACTTC
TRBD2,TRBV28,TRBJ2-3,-,CASSLRETSGSQRDTQYF,TGTGCCAGCAGTCTACGGGAGACTAGCGGGAGTCAGAGAGATACGCAGTATTTT
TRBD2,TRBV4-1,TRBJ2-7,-,CASSFLAGQNYEQYF,TGCGCCAGCAGTTTCCTAGCGGGGCAAAACTACGAGCAGTACTTC
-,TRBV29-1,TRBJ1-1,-,CSVVRGALNTEAFF,TGCAGCGTTGTCAGAGGGGCATTGAACACTGAAGCTTTCTTT
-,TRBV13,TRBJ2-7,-,CASSLGLRDSYEQYF,TGTGCCAGCAGCTTAGGCCTTCGGGACTCCTACGAGCAGTACTTC
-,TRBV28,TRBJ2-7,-,CASHRTPTYEQYF,TGTGCCAGCCACAGGACTCCAACCTACGAGCAGTACTTC
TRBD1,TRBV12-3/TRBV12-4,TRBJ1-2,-,CASSPGTGRGYTF,TGTGCCAGCAGCCCTGGGACAGGTCGTGGCTACACCTTC
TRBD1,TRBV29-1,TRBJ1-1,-,CSVLGTGRTEAFF,TGCAGCGTTTTAGGGACAGGGAGGACTGAAGCTTTCTTT
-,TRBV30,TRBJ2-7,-,CAWSPGFDVQYF,TGTGCCTGGAGTCCTGGGTTCGACGTGCAGTACTTC
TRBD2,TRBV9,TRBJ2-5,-,CASSARGGPRETQYF,TGTGCCAGCAGCGCCCGCGGGGGGCCCCGAGAGACCCAGTACTTC
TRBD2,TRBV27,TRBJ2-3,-,CASSFWGASGFRTDTQYF,TGTGCCAGCAGTTTTTGGGGGGCTAGCGGGTTTCGCACAGATACGCAGTATTTT
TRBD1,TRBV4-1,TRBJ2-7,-,CASSPTGGIYEQYF,TGCGCCAGCAGCCCCACAGGGGGCATCTACGAGCAGTACTTC
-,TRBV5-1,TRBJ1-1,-,CASSLSSANTEAFF,TGCGCCAGCAGCTTGTCTTCGGCAAACACTGAAGCTTTCTTT
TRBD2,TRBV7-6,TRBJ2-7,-,CASSLAISGSSYEQYF,TGTGCCAGCAGCTTAGCGATTAGCGGGAGCTCCTACGAGCAGTACTTC
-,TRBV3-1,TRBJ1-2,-,CASSQDLGYGYTF,TGTGCCAGCAGCCAAGATCTAGGCTATGGCTACACCTTC
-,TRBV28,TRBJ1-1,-,CASSLLQQGGTEAFF,TGTGCCAGCAGTTTACTCCAACAGGGCGGCACTGAAGCTTTCTTT
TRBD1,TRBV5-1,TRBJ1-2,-,CASSLTGVNYGYTF,TGCGCCAGCAGCCTCACAGGGGTTAACTATGGCTACACCTTC
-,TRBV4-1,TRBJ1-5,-,CASSHPGGEGNQPQHF,TGCGCCAGCAGCCACCCCGGGGGCGAAGGCAATCAGCCCCAGCATTTT
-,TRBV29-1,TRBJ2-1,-,CSIIKDRGGDEQFF,TGCAGCATAATAAAAGACAGGGGAGGGGATGAGCAGTTCTTC
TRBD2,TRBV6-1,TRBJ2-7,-,CASSEALAGSGYEQYF,TGTGCCAGCAGTGAAGCGCTAGCGGGGTCCGGCTACGAGCAGTACTTC
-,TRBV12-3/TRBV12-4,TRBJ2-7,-,CASNLPGSEQYF,TGTGCCAGCAACCTTCCCGGCTCCGAGCAGTACTTC
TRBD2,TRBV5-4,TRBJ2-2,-,CASSPIAGADTGELFF,TGTGCCAGCAGCCCGATAGCGGGGGCCGACACCGGGGAGCTGTTTTTT
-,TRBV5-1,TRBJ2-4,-,CASSLVAGGGKNIQYF,TGCGCCAGCAGCTTGGTAGCCGGTGGGGGCAAAAACATTCAGTACTTC
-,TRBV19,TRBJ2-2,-,CASRTTPLTGELFF,TGTGCCAGTAGAACTACCCCCCTAACCGGGGAGCTGTTTTTT
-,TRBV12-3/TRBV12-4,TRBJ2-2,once,CASQGLRNTGELFF,TGTGCCAGCCAAGGGCTTAGGAACACCGGGGAGCTGTTTTTT
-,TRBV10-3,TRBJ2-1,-,CAISSTYEQFF,TGTGCCATCAGCTCGACCTATGAGCAGTTCTTC
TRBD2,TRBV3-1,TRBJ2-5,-,CASSPPSGGIQETQYF,TGTGCCAGCAGCCCCCCTAGCGGGGGGATACAAGAGACCCAGTACTTC
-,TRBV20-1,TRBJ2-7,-,CSAQLQIEQYF,TGCAGTGCCCAGTTACAAATCGAGCAGTACTTC